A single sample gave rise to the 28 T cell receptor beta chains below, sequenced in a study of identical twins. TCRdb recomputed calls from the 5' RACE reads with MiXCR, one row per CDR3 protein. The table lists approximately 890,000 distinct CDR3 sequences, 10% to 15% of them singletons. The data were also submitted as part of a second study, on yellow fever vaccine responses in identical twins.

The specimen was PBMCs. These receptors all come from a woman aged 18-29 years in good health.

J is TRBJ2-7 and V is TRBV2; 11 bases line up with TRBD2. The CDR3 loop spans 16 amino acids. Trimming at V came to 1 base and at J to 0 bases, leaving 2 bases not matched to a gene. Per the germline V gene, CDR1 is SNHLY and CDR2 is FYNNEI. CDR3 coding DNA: TGTGCCAGCAGTGAAGAGGGACTAGCGGCCTCCTACGAGCAGTACTTC. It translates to CASSEEGLAASYEQYF.

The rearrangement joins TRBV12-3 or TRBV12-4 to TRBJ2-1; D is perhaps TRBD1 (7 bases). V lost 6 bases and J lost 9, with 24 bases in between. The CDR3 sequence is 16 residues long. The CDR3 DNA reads TGTGCCAGCAGCGCCGAACCTCAGGGGGGTGATAGTGAGCAGTTCTTC. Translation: CASSAEPQGGDSEQFF.

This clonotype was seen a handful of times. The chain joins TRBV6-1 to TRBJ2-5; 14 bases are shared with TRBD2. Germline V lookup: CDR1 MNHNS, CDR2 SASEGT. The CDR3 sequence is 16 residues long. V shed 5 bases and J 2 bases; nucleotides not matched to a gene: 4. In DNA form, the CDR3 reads TGTGCCAGCAGTCAAGGGACTAGCGGGAGTCAAGAGACCCAGTACTTC. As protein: CASSQGTSGSQETQYF.

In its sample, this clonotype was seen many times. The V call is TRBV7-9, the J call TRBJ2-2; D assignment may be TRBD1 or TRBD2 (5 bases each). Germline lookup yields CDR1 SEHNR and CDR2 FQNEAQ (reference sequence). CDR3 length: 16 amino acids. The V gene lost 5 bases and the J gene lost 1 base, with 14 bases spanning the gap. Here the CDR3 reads CASSLTGTLNTGELFF. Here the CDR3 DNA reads TGTGCCAGCAGCCTCACCGGGACGCTGAACACCGGGGAGCTGTTTTTT.

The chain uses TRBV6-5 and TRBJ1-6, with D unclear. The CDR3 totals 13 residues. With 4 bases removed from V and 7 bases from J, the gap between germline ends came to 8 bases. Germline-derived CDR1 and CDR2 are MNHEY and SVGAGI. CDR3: CASSSYQNSPLHF. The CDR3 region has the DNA TGTGCCAGCAGTTCCTACCAGAATTCACCCCTCCACTTT.

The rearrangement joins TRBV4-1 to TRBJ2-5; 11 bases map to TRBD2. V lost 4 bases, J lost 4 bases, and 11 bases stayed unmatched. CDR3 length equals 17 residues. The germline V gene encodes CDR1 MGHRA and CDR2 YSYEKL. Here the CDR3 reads CASSPPSGRPRGETQYF. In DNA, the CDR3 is TGCGCCAGCAGCCCCCCTAGCGGGAGGCCCAGGGGAGAGACCCAGTACTTC.

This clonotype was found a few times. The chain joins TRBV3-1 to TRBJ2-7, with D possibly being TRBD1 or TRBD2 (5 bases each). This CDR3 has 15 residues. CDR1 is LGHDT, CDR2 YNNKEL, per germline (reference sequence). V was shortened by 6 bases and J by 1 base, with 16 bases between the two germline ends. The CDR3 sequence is CASRVRDDLSYEQYF. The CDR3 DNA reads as TGTGCCAGCAGGGTCCGGGACGACTTGTCCTACGAGCAGTACTTC.

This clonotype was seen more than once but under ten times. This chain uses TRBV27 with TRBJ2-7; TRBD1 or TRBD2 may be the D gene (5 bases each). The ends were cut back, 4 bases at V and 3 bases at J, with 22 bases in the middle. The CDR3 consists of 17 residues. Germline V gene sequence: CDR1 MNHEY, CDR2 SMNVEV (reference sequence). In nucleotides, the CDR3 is TGTGCCAGCAGTTCGAGGTATATGGGGGAGAACATCTACGAGCAGTACTTC. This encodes CASSSRYMGENIYEQYF.

The DNA for the CDR3 is TGTGCCAGCAGCCGTGACAGGGGAAGTCAGCCCCAGCATTTT. Residues: CASSRDRGSQPQHF. The V and J genes are TRBV3-1 and TRBJ1-5; 8 bases fit TRBD1. The V segment lost 4 bases and the J segment 6 bases; nucleotides outside the gene matches: 5. The CDR3 covers 14 residues. Per germline, CDR1 LGHDT and CDR2 YNNKEL (reference sequence). The variable domain in full, completed from reference TRBV3-1 and TRBJ1-5, reads DTAVSQTPKYLVTQMGNDKSIKCEQNLGHDTMYWYKQDSKKFLKIMFSYNNKELIINETVPNRFSPKSPDKAHLNLHINSLELGDSAVYFCASSRDRGSQPQHFGDGTRLSIL.

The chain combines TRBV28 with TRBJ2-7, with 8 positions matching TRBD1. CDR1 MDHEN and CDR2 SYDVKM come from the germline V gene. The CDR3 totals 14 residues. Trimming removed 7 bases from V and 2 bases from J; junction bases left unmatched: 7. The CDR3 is CASTGWGQAYEQYV. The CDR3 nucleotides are TGTGCCAGCACCGGTTGGGGACAGGCCTACGAGCAGTACGTC.

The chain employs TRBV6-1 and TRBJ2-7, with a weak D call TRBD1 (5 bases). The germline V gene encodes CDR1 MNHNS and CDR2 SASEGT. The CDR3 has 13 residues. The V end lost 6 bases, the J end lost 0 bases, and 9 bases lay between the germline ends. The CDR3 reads CASSRADSYEQYV. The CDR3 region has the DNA TGTGCCAGCAGCAGGGCGGACTCCTACGAGCAGTACGTC.

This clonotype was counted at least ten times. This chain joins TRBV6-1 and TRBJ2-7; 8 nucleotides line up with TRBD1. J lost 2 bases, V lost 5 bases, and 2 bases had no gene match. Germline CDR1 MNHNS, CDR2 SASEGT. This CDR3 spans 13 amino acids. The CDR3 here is CASSKTGAYEQYF. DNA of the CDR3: TGTGCCAGCAGTAAGACAGGGGCCTACGAGCAGTACTTC.

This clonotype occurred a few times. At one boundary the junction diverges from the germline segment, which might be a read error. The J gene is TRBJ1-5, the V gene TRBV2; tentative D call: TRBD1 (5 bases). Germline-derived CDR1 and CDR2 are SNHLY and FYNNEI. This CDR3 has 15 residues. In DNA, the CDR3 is TGTGCCAGCAGTCACCGGGACGTCCCGGGTCAGCCCCAACATTTT. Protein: CASSHRDVPGQPQHF.

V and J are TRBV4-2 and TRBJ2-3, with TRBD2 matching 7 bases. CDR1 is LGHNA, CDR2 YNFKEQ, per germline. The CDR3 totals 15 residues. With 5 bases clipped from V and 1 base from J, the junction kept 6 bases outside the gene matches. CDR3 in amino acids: CASSSGGSGTDTQYF. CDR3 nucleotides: TGTGCCAGCAGCTCGGGGGGAAGTGGCACAGATACGCAGTATTTT.

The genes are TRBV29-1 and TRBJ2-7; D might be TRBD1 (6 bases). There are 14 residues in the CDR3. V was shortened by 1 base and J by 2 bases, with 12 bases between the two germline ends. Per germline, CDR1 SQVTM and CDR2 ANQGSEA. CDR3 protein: CSVEGQVGTYEQYF. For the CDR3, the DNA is TGCAGCGTTGAAGGACAGGTCGGGACCTACGAGCAGTACTTC.

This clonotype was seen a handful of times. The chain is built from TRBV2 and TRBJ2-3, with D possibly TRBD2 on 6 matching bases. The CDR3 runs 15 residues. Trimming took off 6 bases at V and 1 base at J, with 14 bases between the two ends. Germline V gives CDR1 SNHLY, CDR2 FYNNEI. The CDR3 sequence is CASRPRGYGTDTQYF. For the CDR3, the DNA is TGTGCCAGCAGACCACGGGGGTATGGCACAGATACGCAGTATTTT.

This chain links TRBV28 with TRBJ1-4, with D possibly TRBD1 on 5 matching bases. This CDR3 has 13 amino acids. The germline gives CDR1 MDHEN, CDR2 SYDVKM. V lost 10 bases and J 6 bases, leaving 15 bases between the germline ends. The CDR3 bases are TGTGCCACAGGGCGGGGGGAGTATGAAAAACTGTTTTTT. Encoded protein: CATGRGEYEKLFF.

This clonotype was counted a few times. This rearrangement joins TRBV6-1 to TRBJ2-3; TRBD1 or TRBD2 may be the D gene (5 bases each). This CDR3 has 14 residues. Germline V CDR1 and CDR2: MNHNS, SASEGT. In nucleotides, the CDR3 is TGTGTAGCAGGGAGCGGAGGAGTTCCAGATACGCAGTATTTT. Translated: CVAGSGGVPDTQYF.

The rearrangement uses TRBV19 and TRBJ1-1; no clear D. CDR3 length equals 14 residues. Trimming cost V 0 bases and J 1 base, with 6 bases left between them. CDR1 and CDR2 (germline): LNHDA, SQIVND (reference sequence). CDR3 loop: CASSIEARNTEAFF. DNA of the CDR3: TGTGCCAGTAGTATAGAGGCCCGGAACACTGAAGCTTTCTTT.

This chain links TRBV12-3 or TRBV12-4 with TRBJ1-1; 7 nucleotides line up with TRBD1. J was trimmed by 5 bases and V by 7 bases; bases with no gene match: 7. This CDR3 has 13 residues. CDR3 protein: CASIRRRGTEAFF. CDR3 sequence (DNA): TGTGCCAGCATCCGGCGCAGGGGGACTGAAGCTTTCTTT.

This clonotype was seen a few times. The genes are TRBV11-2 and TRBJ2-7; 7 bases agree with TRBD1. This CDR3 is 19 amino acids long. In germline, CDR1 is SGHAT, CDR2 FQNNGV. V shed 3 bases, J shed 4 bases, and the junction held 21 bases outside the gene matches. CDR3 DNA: TGTGCCAGCAGCTTGTTGGGACAGATAAGAACTCAATCCTTATACGAGCAGTACTTC. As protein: CASSLLGQIRTQSLYEQYF.

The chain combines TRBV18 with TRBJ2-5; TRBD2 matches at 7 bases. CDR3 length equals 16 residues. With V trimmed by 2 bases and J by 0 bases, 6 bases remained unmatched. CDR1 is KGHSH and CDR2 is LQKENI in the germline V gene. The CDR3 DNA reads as TGTGCCAGCTCACCAGTGGGGGGGTACTACCAAGAGACCCAGTACTTC. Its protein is CASSPVGGYYQETQYF.

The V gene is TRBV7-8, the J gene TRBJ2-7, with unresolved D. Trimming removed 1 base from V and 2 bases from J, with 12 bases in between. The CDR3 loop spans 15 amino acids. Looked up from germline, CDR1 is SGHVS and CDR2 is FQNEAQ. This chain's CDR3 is CASSLGGQIAYEQYF. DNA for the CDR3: TGTGCCAGCAGCTTAGGTGGCCAGATTGCCTACGAGCAGTACTTC.

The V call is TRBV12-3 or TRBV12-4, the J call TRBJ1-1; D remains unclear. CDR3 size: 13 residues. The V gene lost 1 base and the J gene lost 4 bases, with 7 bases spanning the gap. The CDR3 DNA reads TGTGCCAGCAGTTTAGGAGCGTTCACTGAAGCTTTCTTT. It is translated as CASSLGAFTEAFF.

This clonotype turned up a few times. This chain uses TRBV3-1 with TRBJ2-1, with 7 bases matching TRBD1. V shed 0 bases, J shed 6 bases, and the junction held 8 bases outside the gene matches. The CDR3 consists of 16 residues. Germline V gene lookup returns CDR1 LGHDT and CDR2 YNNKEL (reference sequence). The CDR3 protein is CASSQDSLGGRNEQFF. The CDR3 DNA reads TGTGCCAGCAGCCAAGATTCACTAGGGGGCCGCAATGAGCAGTTCTTC.

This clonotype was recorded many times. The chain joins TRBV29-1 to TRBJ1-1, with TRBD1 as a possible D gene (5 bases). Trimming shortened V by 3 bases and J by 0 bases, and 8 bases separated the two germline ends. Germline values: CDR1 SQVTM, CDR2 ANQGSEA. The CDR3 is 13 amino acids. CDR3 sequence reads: CSVDQGLNTEAFF. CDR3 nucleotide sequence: TGCAGCGTTGATCAGGGATTGAACACTGAAGCTTTCTTT.

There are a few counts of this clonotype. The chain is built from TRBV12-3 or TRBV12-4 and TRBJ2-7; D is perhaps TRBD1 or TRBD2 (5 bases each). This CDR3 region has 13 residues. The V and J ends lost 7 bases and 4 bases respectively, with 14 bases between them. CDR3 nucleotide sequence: TGTGCCAGCACCGGAGGACATCCTTACGAGCAGTACTTC. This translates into CASTGGHPYEQYF.

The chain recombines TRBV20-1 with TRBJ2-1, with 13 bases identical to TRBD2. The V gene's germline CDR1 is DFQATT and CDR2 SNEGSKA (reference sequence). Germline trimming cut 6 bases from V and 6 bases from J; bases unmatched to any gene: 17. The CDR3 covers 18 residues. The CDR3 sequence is CSAGGLAGKGGPFNEQFF. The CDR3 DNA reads TGCAGTGCGGGGGGACTAGCGGGAAAAGGCGGACCCTTCAATGAGCAGTTCTTC.